Presented here are 29 T cell receptor beta chains from one specimen sequenced in a study of T cells in Graves' hyperthyroidism and ophthalmopathy. Amplified regions were TCR beta CDR3 sequences from RNA transcripts. The HTBI primer set drove a first-round RT-PCR of the TCR CDR3. TCRdb re-called the multiplex PCR reads with MiXCR, one entry per CDR3 protein. The table shows 250,000 to 300,000 distinct CDR3 sequences, with about 15% occurring only once. Sequenced material: blood. The receptors come from a woman in her sixties or seventies with Graves' ophthalmopathy.

This clonotype has a count of ten or more. For the CDR3, the DNA is TGTGCCACCAGTGAAGGGGGAGATGAGCAGTTCTTC. Residues: CATSEGGDEQFF. The chain couples TRBV24-1 to TRBJ2-1, with D possibly TRBD1 on 6 matching bases. Germline V gene data show CDR1 as KGHDR and CDR2 as SFDVKD. CDR3 length equals 12 residues. V was clipped by 4 bases and J by 8 bases, with 8 bases between them.

The gene calls are TRBV18 and TRBJ2-1; 12 bases are shared with TRBD2. The CDR3 totals 15 residues. Germline CDR1 is KGHSH and CDR2 is LQKENI. With V trimmed by 6 bases and J by 8 bases, 8 bases remained unmatched. The CDR3, as DNA: TGTGCCAGCTCCCTGACTAGCGGGAGTCTCTATGAGCAGTTCTTC. Its protein product is CASSLTSGSLYEQFF.

This clonotype was counted only a few times. The chain has TRBV20-1 and TRBJ2-5; 15 bases match TRBD2. The V gene's germline CDR1 is DFQATT and CDR2 SNEGSKA (reference sequence). The J segment lost 2 bases and the V segment lost 3 bases, leaving 7 bases of the junction unmatched. This CDR3 is built from 17 residues. CDR3 region: CSARGTSGRPWQETQYF. The CDR3 region has the DNA TGCAGTGCTAGGGGGACTAGCGGGAGGCCCTGGCAAGAGACCCAGTACTTC.

This clonotype was found many times. The V gene is TRBV2, the J gene TRBJ2-3; D might be TRBD1 or TRBD2, each matching 5 bases. The CDR3 spans 13 residues. Germline assignment: CDR1 SNHLY and CDR2 FYNNEI. Trimming removed 5 bases from V and 10 bases from J, with 16 bases in between. The CDR3 nucleotides are TGTGCCAGCAGTCCTAACTCCCGGGACCCGCAGTATTTT. Protein sequence: CASSPNSRDPQYF.

Details on this clonotype: This sequence may be a read error, since a much larger clone differs from it by one base. The rearrangement links TRBV20-1 to TRBJ2-7, with TRBD1 as a possible D gene (5 bases). The CDR3 loop spans 14 amino acids. Germline lookup yields CDR1 DFQATT and CDR2 SNEGSKA (reference sequence). CDR3 protein: CSASRPQDTYGQYF. In DNA, the CDR3 is TGCAGTGCTAGTAGGCCCCAGGACACCTACGGGCAGTACTTC.

This clonotype occurred many times. The chain combines TRBV2 with TRBJ1-2; D might be TRBD1 (5 bases). The germline V gene encodes CDR1 SNHLY and CDR2 FYNNEI. With 4 bases removed from V and 0 bases from J, the gap between germline ends came to 9 bases. The CDR3 consists of 14 residues. The CDR3 region has the DNA TGTGCCAGCAGTGGGGGGGGAGCTAACTATGGCTACACCTTC. Protein: CASSGGGANYGYTF.

This clonotype has a handful of counts. The V call is TRBV5-1, the J call TRBJ1-1; D possibly corresponds to TRBD1 (6 bases). Per the germline V gene, CDR1 is SGHRS and CDR2 is YFSETQ. V shed 4 bases and J shed 4 bases, with 14 bases lying between them. This CDR3 is built from 14 residues. DNA of the CDR3: TGCGCCAGCAGCGGCCTACAGGGTATCACTGAAGCTTTCTTT. Protein: CASSGLQGITEAFF.

This clonotype has a count of ten or more. The chain employs TRBV27 and TRBJ1-5; D gene ambiguous. Germline CDR1 is MNHEY and CDR2 is SMNVEV (reference sequence). The CDR3 runs 16 residues. Trimming removed 1 base at V and 2 bases at J, with 12 bases between. For the CDR3, the DNA is TGTGCCAGCAGTTTATTTGGGCCCCAAGGCAATCAGCCCCAGCATTTT. It encodes CASSLFGPQGNQPQHF.

In this sample, this clonotype turned up many times. V gene TRBV5-1 combines with J gene TRBJ1-5; D may be TRBD1 (6 bases). V was cut by 5 bases and J by 4 bases, with 13 bases left in between. CDR1 and CDR2 from the germline V gene are SGHRS and YFSETQ. This CDR3 comprises 14 residues. CDR3 residues: CASRQGDGNQPQHF. As DNA, the CDR3 is TGCGCCAGCAGACAGGGCGATGGGAATCAGCCCCAGCATTTT.

At least ten counts were recorded for this clonotype. This rearrangement joins TRBV14 to TRBJ1-1; maybe TRBD1 (6 bases). The germline V gene has CDR1 SGHDN and CDR2 FVKESK. The CDR3 is made up of 14 amino acids. V was cut by 1 base and J by 8 bases, with 14 bases left in between. The CDR3: CASSQVGQRREAFF. DNA of the CDR3: TGTGCCAGCAGCCAAGTCGGACAGAGACGAGAAGCTTTCTTT. Full variable domain (remainder filled in from reference TRBV14 and TRBJ1-1): EAGVTQFPSHSVIEKGQTVTLRCDPISGHDNLYWYRRVMGKEIKFLLHFVKESKQDESGMPNNRFLAERTGGTYSTLKVQPAELEDSGVYFCASSQVGQRREAFFGQGTRLTVV.

The rearrangement links TRBV11-2 to TRBJ2-3, with D tentatively TRBD1 or TRBD2 (5 bases each). This CDR3 has 17 residues. Germline CDR1 SGHAT, CDR2 FQNNGV. Deletions cut 1 base from V and 2 bases from J, with 16 bases between. CDR3 DNA: TGTGCCAGCAGCTTAGTGTACGGGGTGGGACCCACAGATACGCAGTATTTT. Residues: CASSLVYGVGPTDTQYF.

The table lists this clonotype with many counts. The chain links TRBV2 to TRBJ2-3; 11 nucleotides agree with TRBD2. J gave up 3 bases and V 8 bases, and 10 bases lay outside the gene matches. The length of the CDR3 is 16 residues. The germline V gene has CDR1 SNHLY and CDR2 FYNNEI. As DNA, the CDR3 is TGTGCCAGCCTGCTGACACTAGCGGGAGTGACAGATACGCAGTATTTT. Residues: CASLLTLAGVTDTQYF.

This clonotype has a count of ten or more. The chain employs TRBV29-1 and TRBJ2-3; TRBD1 matches at 8 bases. V trimming: 6 bases; J trimming: 1 base; junction bases outside the gene matches: 6. The CDR3 spans 14 residues. Germline-derived CDR1 and CDR2 are SQVTM and ANQGSEA. CDR3 in DNA: TGCAGCGTGGACAGGGCGGCGGGCACAGATACGCAGTATTTT. It yields the protein CSVDRAAGTDTQYF.

This clonotype was recorded at least ten times. The chain has TRBV20-1 and TRBJ2-5; perhaps TRBD2 as D (5 bases). Germline CDR1 reads DFQATT; CDR2 reads SNEGSKA (reference sequence). CDR3 length: 14 residues. Trimming pared 1 base from V and 5 bases from J, leaving 14 bases between. CDR3 DNA: TGCAGTGCTAGAGCGGCAGGAGGCGAGGAGACCCAGTACTTC. It translates to CSARAAGGEETQYF.

Ten or more counts support this clonotype. J is TRBJ2-2 and V is TRBV28; D remains ambiguous. The germline V and J ends were trimmed by 7 bases and 6 bases, with 9 bases remaining between them. Looked up from germline, CDR1 is MDHEN and CDR2 is SYDVKM. CDR3 length: 12 residues. Here the CDR3 DNA reads TGTGCCAGCATTGATGGTTCCGGGGAGCTGTTTTTT. Its translation is CASIDGSGELFF.

Many counts were recorded for this clonotype. The chain is built from TRBV12-3 or TRBV12-4 and TRBJ1-2; the D gene is possibly TRBD1 (6 bases). The CDR3 spans 13 residues. V shed 6 bases and J shed 4 bases, with 12 bases lying between them. DNA of the CDR3: TGTGCCAGCAGCCCCGACAGGACCTATGGCTACACCTTC. Translated, it gives CASSPDRTYGYTF.

This clonotype was recorded at least ten times. This chain connects TRBV7-2 to TRBJ1-5; no clear D. Trimming took off 0 bases at V and 4 bases at J, with 7 bases between the two ends. This CDR3 comprises 14 residues. CDR1 and CDR2 (germline): SGHTA, FQGNSA. The CDR3 DNA sequence: TGTGCCAGCAGCTTAGCCACGGGAAATCAGCCCCAGCATTTT. It yields the protein CASSLATGNQPQHF.

This clonotype was seen once. This sequence joins TRBV7-3 and TRBJ2-7; D perhaps matches TRBD2 (6 bases). The V gene's germline CDR1 is SGHTA and CDR2 FQGTGA. The CDR3 is made up of 16 amino acids. Trimming left V 5 bases short and J 6 bases short, with 23 bases between. As DNA, the CDR3 is TGTGCCAGCAGCCGTTCCCCGGGACTCGGAGTGGGCGAGCAGTACTTC. This encodes CASSRSPGLGVGEQYF.

The chain links TRBV19 to TRBJ2-4; 7 bases line up with TRBD1. The germline V gene has CDR1 LNHDA and CDR2 SQIVND (reference sequence). The CDR3 runs to 15 residues. The ends lost 4 bases at V and 9 bases at J; junction bases unmatched: 12. CDR3 coding DNA: TGTGCCAGTAGTAAGGGCCCGACAGGGTTGGGCATTCAGTACTTC. It encodes CASSKGPTGLGIQYF. Complete variable domain (other parts from reference TRBV19 and TRBJ2-4): DGGITQSPKYLFRKEGQNVTLSCEQNLNHDAMYWYRQDPGQGLRLIYYSQIVNDFQKGDIAEGYSVSREKKESFPLTVTSAQKNPTAFYLCASSKGPTGLGIQYFGAGTRLSVL.

This clonotype was found many times. This chain connects TRBV6-5 to TRBJ2-7, with no clear D. Germline CDR1 is MNHEY and CDR2 is SVGAGI. V lost 4 bases, J lost 3 bases, and 13 bases lay in between. The CDR3 extends over 14 amino acids. CDR3 sequence reads: CASSSIKTSYEQYF. CDR3 DNA: TGTGCCAGCAGTTCAATCAAGACCAGCTACGAGCAGTACTTC.

The gene calls are TRBV20-1 and TRBJ2-1, with 15 bases that match TRBD2. The CDR3 extends over 15 amino acids. V trimming: 3 bases; J trimming: 4 bases; junction bases outside the gene matches: 1. The germline V gene has CDR1 DFQATT and CDR2 SNEGSKA (reference sequence). CDR3 in DNA: TGCAGTGCTAGGGGGACTAGCGGGGGGTACAATGAGCAGTTCTTC. It yields the protein CSARGTSGGYNEQFF.

At least ten counts were recorded for this clonotype. CDR3 sequence: CASFGDRLGTEAFF. CDR3 bases: TGTGCCAGCTTCGGGGACAGGTTGGGCACTGAAGCTTTCTTT. The J gene is TRBJ1-1, the V gene TRBV27, with TRBD1 matching over 8 bases. Looked up from germline, CDR1 is MNHEY and CDR2 is SMNVEV (reference sequence). The CDR3 has 14 amino acids. J was trimmed by 4 bases and V by 8 bases; bases with no gene match: 9.

The V gene is TRBV7-2, the J gene TRBJ2-7; D may match TRBD1 or TRBD2 (5 bases each). Germline V gene lookup returns CDR1 SGHTA and CDR2 FQGNSA. This CDR3 is built from 15 residues. V was shortened by 3 bases and J by 7 bases, with 19 bases between the two germline ends. CDR3 sequence reads: CASSFSSRDPGEQYF. DNA for the CDR3: TGTGCCAGCAGCTTTAGTTCCAGGGACCCCGGGGAGCAGTACTTC.

The rearrangement links TRBV20-1 to TRBJ2-1, with TRBD2 matching 12 bases. The junction had 8 bases not matched to a gene; V was cut back by 4 bases and J by 4 bases. The CDR3 has 16 residues. From germline, CDR1 is DFQATT and CDR2 SNEGSKA (reference sequence). CDR3 in amino acids: CSATLAGGLLYNEQFF. In DNA, the CDR3 is TGCAGTGCTACGCTAGCGGGAGGGCTTTTGTACAATGAGCAGTTCTTC.

The chain uses TRBV6-1 and TRBJ1-6, with a tentative D call TRBD1 (6 bases). CDR3 length equals 15 residues. Germline V gene data show CDR1 as MNHNS and CDR2 as SASEGT. V dropped 6 bases and J dropped 9 bases, with 18 bases sitting between them. This chain's CDR3 is CASSPELGGASPLHF. The CDR3 region has the DNA TGTGCCAGCAGCCCCGAATTGGGGGGCGCTTCACCCCTCCACTTT.

This clonotype was detected only a few times. The chain is built from TRBV5-1 and TRBJ2-2; D gene uncertain. Germline CDR1 reads SGHRS; CDR2 reads YFSETQ. V was cut by 5 bases and J by 3 bases, with 5 bases left in between. The CDR3 has 12 amino acids. The CDR3 bases are TGCGCCAGCAGGGAGTACACCGGGGAGCTGTTTTTT. It specifies CASREYTGELFF.

This clonotype was recorded at least ten times. The rearrangement uses TRBV7-9 and TRBJ2-7; perhaps D is TRBD1 or TRBD2 (5 bases each). Trimming removed 4 bases from V and 3 bases from J, with 10 bases in between. The CDR3 extends over 13 amino acids. Germline-derived CDR1 and CDR2 are SEHNR and FQNEAQ (reference sequence). The chain's CDR3 is CASSSGSFYEQYF. The CDR3 DNA is TGTGCCAGCAGCTCAGGGAGTTTCTACGAGCAGTACTTC.

This clonotype was found a few times. V and J are TRBV7-2 and TRBJ1-2; 7 bases are shared with TRBD1. This CDR3 is 15 amino acids long. V gave up 3 bases and J gave up 2 bases; unmatched junction bases: 6. Germline V gene data show CDR1 as SGHTA and CDR2 as FQGNSA. This CDR3 reads CASSLATGVNYGYTF. DNA of the CDR3: TGTGCCAGCAGCTTGGCCACAGGGGTGAACTATGGCTACACCTTC.

A few counts support this clonotype. This rearrangement joins TRBV6-1 to TRBJ2-7, with TRBD2 matching over 10 bases. Germline values: CDR1 MNHNS, CDR2 SASEGT. The CDR3 spans 14 residues. The J segment lost 2 bases and the V segment lost 6 bases, leaving 4 bases of the junction unmatched. Here the CDR3 DNA reads TGTGCCAGCAGGCCCCTAGCGGGGGCCTACGAGCAGTACTTC. Translating it yields CASRPLAGAYEQYF.